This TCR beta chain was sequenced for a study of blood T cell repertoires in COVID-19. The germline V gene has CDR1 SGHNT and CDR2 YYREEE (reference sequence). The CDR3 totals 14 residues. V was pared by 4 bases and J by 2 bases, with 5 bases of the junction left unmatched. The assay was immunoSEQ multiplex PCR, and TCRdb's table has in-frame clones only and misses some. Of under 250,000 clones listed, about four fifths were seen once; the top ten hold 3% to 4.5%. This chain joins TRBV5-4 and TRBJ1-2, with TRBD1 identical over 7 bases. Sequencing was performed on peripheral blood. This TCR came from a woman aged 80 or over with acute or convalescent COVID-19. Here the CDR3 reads CASSLQGFNYGYTF. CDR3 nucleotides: TGTGCCAGCAGCCTACAGGGGTTCAACTATGGCTACACCTTC. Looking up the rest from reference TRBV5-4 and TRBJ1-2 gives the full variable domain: ETGVTQSPTHLIKTRGQQVTLRCSSQSGHNTVSWYQQALGQGPQFIFQYYREEENGRGNFPPRFSGLQFPNYSSELNVNALELDDSALYLCASSLQGFNYGYTFGSGTRLTVV.